This T cell receptor beta chain was captured in a study of blood T cell repertoires in COVID-19. The protocol was immunoSEQ multiplex PCR, while the TCRdb copy is restricted to in-frame clones and leaves out a portion. The sample consists of 150,000 to 250,000 clones, roughly 90% of them appearing once. V was trimmed by 11 bases and J by 1 base, leaving 17 bases between them. CDR1 is SEHNR and CDR2 is FQNEAQ in the germline V gene (reference sequence). This CDR3 region has 14 residues. The cohort comprised adults aged about 18 to 90 years residing in about two dozen US areas. Donors of Cohort 3 who recovered were those that had two negative PCRs, clearance, or symptom resolution.

The rearrangement joins TRBV7-9 to TRBJ1-1; TRBD1 might be the D (5 bases). This receptor was obtained from a woman in her 30s who had recovered from COVID-19. Sequences were obtained from PBMCs or T cells enriched from blood (not recorded which). The CDR3 region is CAVTGVAENTEAFF. The DNA of the CDR3 is TGTGCCGTTACGGGGGTAGCGGAGAACACTGAAGCTTTCTTT.